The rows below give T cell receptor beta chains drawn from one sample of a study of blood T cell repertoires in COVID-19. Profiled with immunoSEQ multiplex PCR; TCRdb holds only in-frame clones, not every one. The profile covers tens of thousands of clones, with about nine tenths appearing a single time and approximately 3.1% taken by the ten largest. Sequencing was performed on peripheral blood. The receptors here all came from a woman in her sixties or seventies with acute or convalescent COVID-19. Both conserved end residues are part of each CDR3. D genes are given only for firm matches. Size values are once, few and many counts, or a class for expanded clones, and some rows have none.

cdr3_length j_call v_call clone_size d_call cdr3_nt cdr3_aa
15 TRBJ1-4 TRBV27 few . TGTGCCAGCAGCCGCCACAGGCAAACTAATGAAAAACTGTTTTTT CASSRHRQTNEKLFF
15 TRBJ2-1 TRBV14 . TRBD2 TGTGCCAGCAGCTCCCGGACTAGCGGGTACAATGAGCAGTTCTTC CASSSRTSGYNEQFF
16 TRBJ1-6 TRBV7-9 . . TGTGCCAGCAGCTTACTTCGGGGGTTCGATAATTCACCCCTCCACTTT CASSLLRGFDNSPLHF
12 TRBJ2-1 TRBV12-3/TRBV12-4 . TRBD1 TGTGCCAGCGGGACAGGGGGTAATGAGCAGTTCTTC CASGTGGNEQFF
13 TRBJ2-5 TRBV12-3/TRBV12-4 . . TGTGCCAGCAGTTTACTGGGAGCGGAGACCCAGTACTTC CASSLLGAETQYF
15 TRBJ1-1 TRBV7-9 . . TGTGCCAGCAGCGTTTGGGACAACAGGGACGCTGAAGCTTTCTTT CASSVWDNRDAEAFF
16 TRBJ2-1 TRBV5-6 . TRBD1 TGTGCCAGCAGCCTGACCCAGGGGGCTAGGACGAATGAGCAGTTCTTC CASSLTQGARTNEQFF
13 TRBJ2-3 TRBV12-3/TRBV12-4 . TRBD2 TGTGCCAGCAGTACCCCGCGGGGGAGTACGCAGTATTTT CASSTPRGSTQYF
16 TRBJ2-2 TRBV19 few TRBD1 TGTGCCAGTAGTGCCGGACAGGGAGCGAACACCGGGGAGCTGTTTTTT CASSAGQGANTGELFF
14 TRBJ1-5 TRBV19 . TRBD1 TGTGCCACAAATCGGGACAGGCAAGGCCAGCCCCAGCATTTT CATNRDRQGQPQHF
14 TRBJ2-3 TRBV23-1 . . TGCGCCAGCAGTCAAGCGGATCCCACAGATACGCAGTATTTT CASSQADPTDTQYF
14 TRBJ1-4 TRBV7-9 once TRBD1 TGTGCCAGCAGCGCGGGACAGGGGAACGGAAAACTGTTTTTT CASSAGQGNGKLFF
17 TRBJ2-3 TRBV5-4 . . TGTGCCAGCAGCTCGCCACACCAGGGTTCTAGCACAGATACGCAGTATTTT CASSSPHQGSSTDTQYF
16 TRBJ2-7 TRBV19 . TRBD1 TGTGCCAGTAGGAGGATTGAAGGACAGGGGATCTACGAGCAGTACTTC CASRRIEGQGIYEQYF
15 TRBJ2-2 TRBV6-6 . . TGTGCCAGCAGTTACGGGGGCGGGAACACCGGGGAGCTGTTTTTT CASSYGGGNTGELFF
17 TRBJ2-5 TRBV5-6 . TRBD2 TGTGCCAGCAGCTACTCTCTAGCGGCCAAGTTTGATAGGGCCCAGTACTTC CASSYSLAAKFDRAQYF
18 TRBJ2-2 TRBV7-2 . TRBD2 TGTGCCAGCAGCTTATCTAGCGGGGGGGAAACGAACACCGGGGAGCTGTTTTTT CASSLSSGGETNTGELFF
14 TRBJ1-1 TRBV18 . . TGTGCCAGCTCACCTACGGACAGGAACACTGAAGCTTTCTTT CASSPTDRNTEAFF
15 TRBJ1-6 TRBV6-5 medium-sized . TGTGCCAGCAGTTACGTGGCCGCCCCTAATTCACCCCTCCACTTT CASSYVAAPNSPLHF
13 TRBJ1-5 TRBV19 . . TGTGCCAGTAGTACAGCAGGGGTGCAGGCCCAGCATTTT CASSTAGVQAQHF
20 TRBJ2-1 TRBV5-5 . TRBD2 TGTGCCAGCAGCCCCACTCGAACTAGCGGGAGGGCCTCACCCTACAATGAGCAGTTCTTC CASSPTRTSGRASPYNEQFF
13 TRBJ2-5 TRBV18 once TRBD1 TGTGCCAGCTCACGACAGGGTGGGGAGACCCAGTACTTC CASSRQGGETQYF
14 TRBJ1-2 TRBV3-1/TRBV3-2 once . TGTGCCAGCAGCCAACCACAGGGAAACTATGGCTACACCTTC CASSQPQGNYGYTF
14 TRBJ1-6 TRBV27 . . TGTGCCAGCAGGCCTGGAGGGTCTAATTCACCCCTCCACTTT CASRPGGSNSPLHF
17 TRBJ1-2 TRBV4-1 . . TGCGCCAGCAGCCAAGATTCCTCCAAAGCGGGCTACTATGGCTACACCTTC CASSQDSSKAGYYGYTF
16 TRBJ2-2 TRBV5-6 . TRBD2 TGTGCCAGCAGCCTAAAGACTAGCGGGTACACCGGGGAGCTGTTTTTT CASSLKTSGYTGELFF
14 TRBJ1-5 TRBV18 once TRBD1 TGTGCCAGCTCGTCCCAGGGACAGAATCAGCCCCAGCATTTT CASSSQGQNQPQHF
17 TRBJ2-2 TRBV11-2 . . TGTGCCAGCAGCTTAGCGTTACCACGAGGCGGTACCGGGGAGCTGTTTTTT CASSLALPRGGTGELFF
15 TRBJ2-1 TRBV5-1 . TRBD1 TGCGCCAGCAGCTGGGGACAGGGAATGAACAATGAGCAGTTCTTC CASSWGQGMNNEQFF
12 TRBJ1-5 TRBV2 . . TGTGCCAGCAGACAGGGTCTCCAGCCCCAGCATTTT CASRQGLQPQHF
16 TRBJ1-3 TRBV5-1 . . TGCGCCAGCAGCTCTGTGTGGGGGCAGCCCGGAAACACCATATATTTT CASSSVWGQPGNTIYF
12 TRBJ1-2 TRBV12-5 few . TGTGCTAGTGGTCCCCATAACGGGGTCCTGAACTTC CASGPHNGVLNF
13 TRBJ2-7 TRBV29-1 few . TGCAGCGCATTGACAGTCCGCTCCTACGAGCAGTACTTC CSALTVRSYEQYF
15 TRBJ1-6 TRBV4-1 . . TGCGCCAGCAGCCAAGATCCCGGTCGTCAGGGGCCCCTCCACTTT CASSQDPGRQGPLHF
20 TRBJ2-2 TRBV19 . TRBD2 TGTGCCAGTACCCCTATCGGGAGGGCCGGATCGTTCGCGAACACCGGGGAGCTGTTTTTT CASTPIGRAGSFANTGELFF
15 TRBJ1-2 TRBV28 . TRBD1 TGTGCCAGCACCCCATTTAGGACAGGGGGCTATGGCTACACCTTC CASTPFRTGGYGYTF
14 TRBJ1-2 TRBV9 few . TGTGCCAGCAGCGTAGGCGCTGGCGGAACAGGCTACACCTTC CASSVGAGGTGYTF
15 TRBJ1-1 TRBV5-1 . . TGCGCCAGCAGCTTGGCCCGGGGAGGCGACACTGAAGCTTTCTTT CASSLARGGDTEAFF
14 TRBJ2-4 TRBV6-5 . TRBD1 TGTGCCAGCAGTTTGGGACAGTCCCAAAACATTCAGTACTTC CASSLGQSQNIQYF
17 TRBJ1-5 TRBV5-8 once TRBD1 TGTGCCAGCAGCTTGGGGACAGGGTCGGTGGAATATCAGCCCCAGCATTTT CASSLGTGSVEYQPQHF
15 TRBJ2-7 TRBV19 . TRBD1 TGTGCCAGTAGTAATCCGGGACAGGGGAGCGACGAGCAGTACTTC CASSNPGQGSDEQYF
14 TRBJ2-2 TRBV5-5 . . TGTGCCAGCAGGAACAGGGATTACACCGGGGAGCTGTTTTTT CASRNRDYTGELFF
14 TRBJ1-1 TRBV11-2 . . TGTGCCAGCAGCTTACCGGGTTCGAACACTGAAGCTTTCTTT CASSLPGSNTEAFF
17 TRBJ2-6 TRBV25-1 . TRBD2 TGTGCCAGCAGTGACTTAGCGGGGGGGCCTGGGGCCAACGTCCTGACTTTC CASSDLAGGPGANVLTF
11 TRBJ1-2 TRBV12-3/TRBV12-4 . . TGTGCCAGCAGCCGCGGCTATGGCTACACCTTC CASSRGYGYTF
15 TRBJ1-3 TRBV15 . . TGTGCCACCAGCGTCTGGCGGAGCTCTGGAAACACCATATATTTT CATSVWRSSGNTIYF
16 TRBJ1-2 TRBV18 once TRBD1 TGTGCCAGCTCACCCTCGGGGGACAGGGGCGCCTATGGCTACACCTTC CASSPSGDRGAYGYTF
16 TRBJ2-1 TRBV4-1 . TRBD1 TGCGCCTCCTCGGAGGAGGGACAGGGGGCCTACAATGAGCAGTTCTTC CASSEEGQGAYNEQFF
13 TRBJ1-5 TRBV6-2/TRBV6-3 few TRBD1 TGTGCCAGCAGTGACAGGGTCAATCAGCCCCAGCATTTT CASSDRVNQPQHF
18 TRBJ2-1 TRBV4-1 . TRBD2 TGCGCCAGCACCCCTTGGGCTAGCGGGAGGGTATCCTACAATGAGCAGTTCTTC CASTPWASGRVSYNEQFF
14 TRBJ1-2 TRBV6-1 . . TGTGCCAGCAGTGAAAAGGGGGGGGACTATGGCTACACCTTC CASSEKGGDYGYTF
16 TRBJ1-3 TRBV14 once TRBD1 TGTGCCAGCAGCCAAGCGCACCGGGACAGGGAAGACACCATATATTTT CASSQAHRDREDTIYF
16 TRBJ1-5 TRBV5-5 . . TGTGCCAGCAGCTTGATCGGCGCAGGGGATAATCAGCCCCAGCATTTT CASSLIGAGDNQPQHF